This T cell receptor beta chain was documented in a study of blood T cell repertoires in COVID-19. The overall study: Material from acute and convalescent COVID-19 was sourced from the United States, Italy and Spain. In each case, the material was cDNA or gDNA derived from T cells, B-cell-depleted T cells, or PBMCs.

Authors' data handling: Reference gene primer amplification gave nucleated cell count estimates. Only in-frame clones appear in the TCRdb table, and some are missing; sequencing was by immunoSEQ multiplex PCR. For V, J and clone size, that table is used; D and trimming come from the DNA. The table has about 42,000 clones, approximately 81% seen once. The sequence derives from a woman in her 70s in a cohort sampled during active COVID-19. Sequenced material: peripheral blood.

CDR3 bases: TGTGCCAGCAGCAGTGGTAGCTCCTACGAGCAGTACTTC. Translation gives CASSSGSSYEQYF. The genes are TRBV7-2 and TRBJ2-7; D unresolved. Germline V gives CDR1 SGHTA, CDR2 FQGNSA. The CDR3 contains 13 residues. V shed 5 bases and J shed 0 bases, with 8 bases lying between them.